This entry features one TCR beta chain sequence. The data were produced by immunoSEQ multiplex PCR, yet TCRdb's version contains in-frame clones alone and is incomplete. The sample lists about 140,000 clones, around 92% seen once, with 3.6% in the top ten. The CDR3 totals 16 residues. Germline assignment: CDR1 MNHEY and CDR2 SVGAGI. Trimming took 2 bases from V and 0 from J, leaving 11 bases between them. Analysis merged second doses at about 4 or about 12 weeks. The data originate from a study of T cell responses to AZD1222 COVID-19 vaccine. The source was peripheral blood, collected 28 days after the second AZD1222 dose. This clonotype was obtained from an adult who received the AZD1222 COVID-19 vaccine. The V and J genes are TRBV6-5 and TRBJ1-3, with D uncertain. CDR3 sequence (DNA): TGTGCCAGCAGTTACGAGGGCAGGAACTCTGGAAACACCATATATTTT. Encoded protein: CASSYEGRNSGNTIYF.